These 6 T cell receptor beta chains were all obtained from the same sample, sequenced in a study of persistence of HIV-infected CD4 T cells. Cells were stimulated with CMV-infected fibroblast lysates at roughly 10 ug/mL. Sorting of responding CD4+ T cells relied on upregulated CD40 ligand together with CD69. No antigen is known for these receptors. The libraries were made with immunoSEQ version 4 in survey mode. The table came from immunoSEQ multiplex PCR; TCRdb's copy has only in-frame clones and leaves some out. The repertoire includes fewer than 6,500 clones, about 67% of them detected once, and 40% sits in the top ten. The sample was CD4+ T cells sorted from PBMCs after approximately 19-hour stimulation, taken from a patient who received antiretroviral therapy. These TCRs come from an adult man with HIV who was CMV-seropositive.

This clone was picked up one time. The chain has TRBV6-6 and TRBJ2-5; weak D call: TRBD2 (7 bases). The length of the CDR3 is 14 residues. CDR1 is MNHNY and CDR2 is SVGAGI in the germline V gene (reference sequence). V was pared by 5 bases and J by 5 bases, with 15 bases between. CDR3: CASSPAGAYETQYF. Here the CDR3 DNA reads TGTGCCAGCAGTCCCGCGGGGGCCTATGAGACCCAGTACTTC.

The CDR3, as DNA: TGTGCCAGCAGCCGTGAAGAGACCCAGTACTTC. It encodes CASSREETQYF. The rearrangement links TRBV7-8 to TRBJ2-5; D not certain. Trimming took off 5 bases at V and 3 bases at J, with 4 bases between the two ends. The CDR3 spans 11 residues. Per germline, CDR1 SGHVS and CDR2 FQNEAQ.

This clone was recorded a few times. The genes are TRBV28 and TRBJ1-1; D possibly corresponds to TRBD1 (5 bases). V gave up 3 bases and J gave up 3 bases, with 14 bases separating them. This CDR3 is built from 15 residues. Germline V lookup: CDR1 MDHEN, CDR2 SYDVKM. The DNA of the CDR3 is TGTGCCAGCAGTTTTTGGGGCAGCTGGGACACTGAAGCTTTCTTT. It translates to CASSFWGSWDTEAFF.

The rearrangement links TRBV5-4 to TRBJ1-2; D gene uncertain. V was shortened by 0 bases and J by 7 bases, with 16 bases between the two germline ends. Germline CDR1 and CDR2: SGHNT and YYREEE (reference sequence). The CDR3 length is 15 residues. Written as DNA, the CDR3 is TGTGCCAGCAGCTTGGCCGTCGGGCGGAACAGTGGCTACACCTTC. Its protein product is CASSLAVGRNSGYTF.

By sample fraction, this clone is medium-sized. The CDR3 loop reads CASSQDLALNTQYF. The CDR3 nucleotides read TGCGCCAGCAGCCAAGACCTAGCCCTGAATACGCAGTATTTT. The rearrangement links TRBV4-3 to TRBJ2-3; possible D gene TRBD2, 5 bases. The CDR3 sequence is 14 residues long. Germline CDR1 reads LGHNA; CDR2 reads YSLEER. V gave up 0 bases and J gave up 7 bases, with 11 bases separating them.

The sample holds a few counts of this clone. The rearrangement uses TRBV7-9 and TRBJ1-2; D remains unclear. The V and J ends lost 2 bases and 8 bases respectively, with 9 bases between them. This CDR3 spans 12 amino acids. CDR1 is SEHNR, CDR2 FQNEAQ, per germline (reference sequence). CDR3 bases: TGTGCCAGCAGCTTAACGACGGAAGGCTACACCTTC. The encoded protein is CASSLTTEGYTF.